These 13 T cell receptor beta chains originate from one sample sequenced in a study of blood T cell repertoires in COVID-19. Profiling relied on immunoSEQ multiplex PCR, and the TCRdb table lists in-frame clones only, not all of them. Among about 200,000 clones listed, 82% were seen once. The sequencing sample was made of PBMCs or T cells enriched from blood (not recorded which). Every receptor here comes from a woman aged 55-69 years with acute COVID-19.

CDR3 sequence: CASSEFFAAEAFF. DNA for the CDR3: TGTGCCAGCAGTGAATTCTTCGCAGCTGAAGCTTTCTTT. This rearrangement joins TRBV2 to TRBJ1-1; D gene ambiguous. Trimming took 2 bases from V and 6 from J, leaving 10 bases between them. Germline loops: CDR1 SNHLY, CDR2 FYNNEI. The CDR3 covers 13 residues.

This chain joins TRBV7-9 and TRBJ1-3, with 8 bases that match TRBD1. Trimming cost V 4 bases and J 5 bases; bases outside gene matches: 10. Germline-derived CDR1 and CDR2 are SEHNR and FQNEAQ (reference sequence). CDR3 length: 16 residues. The CDR3 coding sequence is TGTGCCAGCAGCTCCTCCGGACAGGGATATCGAAACACCATATATTTT. It yields the protein CASSSSGQGYRNTIYF.

The chain employs TRBV27 and TRBJ2-1, with D possibly being TRBD2 (6 bases). Trimming cost V 10 bases and J 8 bases, with 27 bases left between them. Per the germline V gene, CDR1 is MNHEY and CDR2 is SMNVEV (reference sequence). CDR3 size: 16 residues. In nucleotides, the CDR3 is TGTGCCACCAAAGTTGAGGGGAGGCTCGGTGTCGATGAGCAGTTCTTC. It codes for CATKVEGRLGVDEQFF.

With respect to this clone: Other DNA sequences in this specimen translate into the identical CDR3. V usage is TRBV4-3 and J usage is TRBJ1-1, with a weak D call TRBD1 (5 bases). Germline CDR1 is LGHNA and CDR2 is YSLEER. Trimming took 1 base from V and 4 from J, leaving 10 bases between them. CDR3 length: 14 amino acids. The CDR3 DNA sequence: TGCGCCAGCAGCCAAGGGCGCGGGGGCACTGAAGCTTTCTTT. It translates to CASSQGRGGTEAFF.

The rearrangement joins TRBV7-8 to TRBJ2-1, with 8 bases aligning to TRBD2. V lost 1 base, J lost 9 bases, and 14 bases stayed unmatched. CDR3 size: 17 residues. Germline V lookup: CDR1 SGHVS, CDR2 FQNEAQ. The CDR3 sequence: CASSLGRGRQQHGEQFF. The DNA of the CDR3 is TGTGCCAGCAGCTTAGGTCGCGGGAGGCAGCAGCACGGTGAGCAGTTCTTC. The full variable domain, rest sourced from reference TRBV7-8 and TRBJ2-1, is GAGVSQSPRYKVAKRGQDVALRCDPISGHVSLFWYQQALGQGPEFLTYFQNEAQLDKSGLPSDRFFAERPEGSVSTLKIQRTQQEDSAVYLCASSLGRGRQQHGEQFFGPGTRLTVL.

This chain joins TRBV15 and TRBJ1-2; D is perhaps TRBD1 (5 bases). The CDR3 covers 14 residues. V gave up 0 bases and J gave up 8 bases, with 13 bases separating them. The germline CDR1 and CDR2 sequences are LNHNV and YYDKDF (reference sequence). The CDR3 loop is CATSRDLAGGGYTF. The DNA of the CDR3 is TGTGCCACCAGCAGAGATCTCGCGGGGGGAGGCTACACCTTC.

This clone was counted a single time. The V and J genes are TRBV6-1 and TRBJ1-3; TRBD1 aligns across 10 bases. The V segment lost 4 bases and the J segment 4 bases; nucleotides outside the gene matches: 10. The CDR3 extends over 17 amino acids. From germline, CDR1 is MNHNS and CDR2 SASEGT. The CDR3 region is CASSGVPGQGKGNTIYF. CDR3 DNA sequence: TGTGCCAGCAGTGGTGTCCCGGGACAGGGGAAGGGAAACACCATATATTTT.

This rearrangement joins TRBV11-2 to TRBJ2-1; TRBD2 agrees at 9 bases. The trim removed 8 bases at V and 7 bases at J, leaving 12 bases unmatched. The CDR3 runs to 15 residues. The V gene's germline CDR1 is SGHAT and CDR2 FQNNGV. The CDR3: CASLWRASGVNEQFF. The CDR3 coding sequence is TGTGCCAGCCTGTGGAGGGCTAGCGGGGTAAATGAGCAGTTCTTC.

V is TRBV6-5 and J is TRBJ1-1, with TRBD1 matching over 8 bases. Germline CDR1 MNHEY, CDR2 SVGAGI. The CDR3 runs to 15 residues. With V trimmed by 2 bases and J by 4 bases, 6 bases remained unmatched. This chain's CDR3 is CASSYEGQGGTEAFF. The CDR3 nucleotides are TGTGCCAGCAGTTACGAAGGACAGGGTGGCACTGAAGCTTTCTTT.

This sequence joins TRBV5-5 and TRBJ1-2; D may be TRBD1 (5 bases). V dropped 1 base and J dropped 0 bases, with 13 bases sitting between them. The CDR3 has 16 residues. Germline-derived CDR1 and CDR2 are SGHKS and YYEKEE (reference sequence). The CDR3 DNA follows: TGTGCCAGCAGCTTGTGGGCTGGGGCGGCTAACTATGGCTACACCTTC. Translated: CASSLWAGAANYGYTF.

V is TRBV30 and J is TRBJ1-5, with D maybe TRBD1 (5 bases). The germline V gene encodes CDR1 GTSNPN and CDR2 SVGIG (reference sequence). CDR3 length equals 15 residues. Trimming cost V 4 bases and J 1 base, with 14 bases left between them. The CDR3 region is CAWTRAGASNQPQHF. The DNA for the CDR3 is TGTGCCTGGACCAGAGCTGGGGCGAGCAATCAGCCCCAGCATTTT.

The V call is TRBV29-1, the J call TRBJ1-1; D is unresolved. Trimming took 6 bases from V and 5 from J, leaving 16 bases between them. Germline CDR1 is SQVTM and CDR2 is ANQGSEA. The CDR3 has 13 amino acids. This chain's CDR3 is CSVAPVGGTEAFF. The DNA of the CDR3 is TGCAGCGTGGCACCAGTTGGCGGGACTGAAGCTTTCTTT.

The chain combines TRBV12-3 or TRBV12-4 with TRBJ2-1; the D gene is possibly TRBD2 (5 bases). The CDR3 consists of 13 residues. The V end was cut by 1 base, the J end by 10 bases, with 11 bases between. CDR3 bases: TGTGCCAGCAGTTTAGGCCTGCCGGGGGAGCAGTTCTTC. Its protein is CASSLGLPGEQFF.